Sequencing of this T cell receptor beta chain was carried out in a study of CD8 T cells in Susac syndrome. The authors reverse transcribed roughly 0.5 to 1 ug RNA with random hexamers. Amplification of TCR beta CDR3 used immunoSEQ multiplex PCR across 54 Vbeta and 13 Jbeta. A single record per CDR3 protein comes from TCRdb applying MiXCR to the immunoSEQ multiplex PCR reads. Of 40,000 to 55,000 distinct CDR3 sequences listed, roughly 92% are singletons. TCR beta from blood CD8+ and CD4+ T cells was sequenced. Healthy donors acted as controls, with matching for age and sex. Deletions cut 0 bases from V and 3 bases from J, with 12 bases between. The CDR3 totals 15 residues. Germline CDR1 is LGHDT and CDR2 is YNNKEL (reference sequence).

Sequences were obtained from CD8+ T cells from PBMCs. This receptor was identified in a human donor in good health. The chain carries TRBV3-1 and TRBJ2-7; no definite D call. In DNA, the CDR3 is TGTGCCAGCAGCCAAGACGGGCGGATTATCTACGAGCAGTACTTC. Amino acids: CASSQDGRIIYEQYF.